What follows are 27 T cell receptor beta chains derived from one specimen sequenced in a study of cytomegalovirus exposure and HLA in healthy donors. PCR involved 60 Vbeta and 13 Jbeta primers. TCRdb's table, derived via immunoSEQ multiplex PCR, lists solely in-frame clones and lacks some. Altogether tens of thousands of clones are present, 55% to 85% being singletons, with the ten largest covering over 8%. Sample: PBMCs. The receptors originated from a woman in her fifties or sixties in good health and CMV-seronegative.

V and J are TRBV9 and TRBJ2-3; tentatively, D is TRBD1 (6 bases). V was shortened by 4 bases and J by 5 bases, with 17 bases between the two germline ends. CDR1 and CDR2 (germline): SGDLS, YYNGEE. This CDR3 is built from 15 residues. For the CDR3, the DNA is TGTGCCAGCAGCCCCGGGACAACCCAAATAGATACGCAGTATTTT. Its protein is CASSPGTTQIDTQYF.

This chain uses TRBV9 with TRBJ2-7; D might be TRBD2 (5 bases). Trimming left V 4 bases short and J 5 bases short, with 10 bases between. The CDR3 runs 12 residues. CDR1 and CDR2 from the germline V gene are SGDLS and YYNGEE. CDR3 protein: CASSPTGNEQYF. The CDR3 region has the DNA TGTGCCAGCAGCCCCACGGGGAACGAGCAGTACTTC.

V is TRBV11-2 and J is TRBJ2-7, with 8 bases lining up with TRBD2. V was clipped by 7 bases and J by 3 bases; unmatched bases: 5. From germline, CDR1 is SGHAT and CDR2 FQNNGV. The CDR3 length is 13 residues. In DNA, the CDR3 is TGTGCCAGCACCGGGGGGGGCTTCTACGAGCAGTACTTC. Residues: CASTGGGFYEQYF. The full variable domain, completed using reference TRBV11-2 and TRBJ2-7, is EAGVAQSPRYKIIEKRQSVAFWCNPISGHATLYWYQQILGQGPKLLIQFQNNGVVDDSQLPKDRFSAERLKGVDSTLKIQPAKLEDSAVYLCASTGGGFYEQYFGPGTRLTVT.

The rearrangement uses TRBV10-3 and TRBJ2-2; 9 bases are shared with TRBD2. This CDR3 is 14 amino acids long. Germline CDR1 and CDR2: ENHRY and SYGVKD. Losses at the gene ends were 7 bases for V and 6 bases for J; bases not matched to a gene: 6. The CDR3 loop is CAITRTSESGELFF. In nucleotides, the CDR3 is TGTGCCATCACCCGGACTAGCGAATCCGGGGAGCTGTTTTTT.

The chain is built from TRBV19 and TRBJ1-6; TRBD1 is a possible D gene (5 bases). This CDR3 spans 16 amino acids. Germline CDR1 is LNHDA and CDR2 is SQIVND (reference sequence). Trimming shortened V by 5 bases and J by 8 bases, and 19 bases separated the two germline ends. CDR3 coding DNA: TGTGCCAGTAGTGTTCGGACCGCCCAAGGGGATTCACCCCTCCACTTT. Translation gives CASSVRTAQGDSPLHF.

This clone was observed once. This chain uses TRBV5-1 with TRBJ1-3, with 7 bases lining up with TRBD1. Germline V CDR1 and CDR2: SGHRS, YFSETQ. This CDR3 contains 16 residues. Trimming cost V 6 bases and J 0 bases; bases outside gene matches: 9. CDR3 in amino acids: CASTTGTAISGNTIYF. The CDR3, as DNA: TGCGCCAGCACGACCGGGACAGCGATCTCTGGAAACACCATATATTTT.

V gene TRBV28 combines with J gene TRBJ2-1, with D maybe TRBD2 (6 bases). The CDR3 runs to 13 residues. Trimming shortened V by 4 bases and J by 13 bases, and 17 bases separated the two germline ends. Germline CDR1 is MDHEN and CDR2 is SYDVKM. The chain's CDR3 is CASSSLSPGGQFF. The CDR3 nucleotides are TGTGCCAGCAGTTCTCTATCTCCCGGGGGACAGTTCTTC.

This clone was observed a few times. The genes are TRBV5-1 and TRBJ2-5; D ambiguous. Germline CDR1 SGHRS, CDR2 YFSETQ. The CDR3 consists of 11 residues. The V end was cut by 3 bases, the J end by 2 bases, with 2 bases between. Here the CDR3 DNA reads TGCGCCAGCAGCTCTCAAGAGACCCAGTACTTC. Amino acids: CASSSQETQYF.

The chain uses TRBV4-2 and TRBJ2-1, with D tentatively TRBD1 (6 bases). From germline, CDR1 is LGHNA and CDR2 YNFKEQ. The CDR3 loop spans 18 amino acids. Trimming removed 0 bases from V and 2 bases from J, with 17 bases in between. The CDR3: CASSQERRQGKAYNEQFF. Here the CDR3 DNA reads TGTGCCAGCAGCCAAGAAAGGAGGCAGGGGAAGGCCTACAATGAGCAGTTCTTC.

This clone has a handful of counts. This chain joins TRBV28 and TRBJ1-6; 9 bases align to TRBD1. The CDR3 is 15 residues long. Losses at the gene ends were 9 bases for V and 7 bases for J; bases not matched to a gene: 10. Germline CDR1 reads MDHEN; CDR2 reads SYDVKM. The CDR3 bases are TGTGCCAGTACCCATGGCGGGACAGGGAATTCACCCCTCCACTTT. Protein product: CASTHGGTGNSPLHF.

This sequence joins TRBV9 and TRBJ2-1; 15 nucleotides match TRBD2. V was clipped by 3 bases and J by 6 bases; unmatched bases: 13. The CDR3 has 19 amino acids. From germline, CDR1 is SGDLS and CDR2 YYNGEE. CDR3: CASSEAGLAGGPPSNEQFF. The DNA for the CDR3 is TGTGCCAGCAGCGAAGCCGGACTAGCGGGAGGGCCCCCTTCCAATGAGCAGTTCTTC.

The chain couples TRBV28 to TRBJ1-2; 8 bases are shared with TRBD1. V dropped 7 bases and J dropped 5; count of bases not matched to a gene: 6. Germline V gives CDR1 MDHEN, CDR2 SYDVKM. The CDR3 extends over 13 amino acids. In DNA form, the CDR3 reads TGTGCCAGCAAAGACAGGGGATGGTATGGCTACACCTTC. Its protein is CASKDRGWYGYTF.

This clone appeared once. CDR3 in amino acids: CASSSWVAGLVEQYF. As DNA, the CDR3 is TGTGCCAGCAGCTCTTGGGTAGCGGGTCTGGTCGAGCAGTACTTC. The chain carries TRBV11-2 and TRBJ2-7, with 7 nucleotides matching TRBD2. The CDR3 has 15 amino acids. The V segment lost 4 bases and the J segment 6 bases; nucleotides outside the gene matches: 12. The V gene's germline CDR1 is SGHAT and CDR2 FQNNGV.

This clone is medium-sized within its sample. This chain uses TRBV5-1 with TRBJ2-1, with 7 bases that match TRBD1. Trimming took 3 bases from V and 9 from J; bases not matched to a gene: 15. The CDR3 is made up of 16 amino acids. Germline V gene data show CDR1 as SGHRS and CDR2 as YFSETQ. For the CDR3, the DNA is TGCGCCAGCAGCTACGACGGGACAGACACAGGAGGTGAGCAGTTCTTC. It encodes CASSYDGTDTGGEQFF. The complete variable domain, with remaining parts taken from reference TRBV5-1 and TRBJ2-1, reads KAGVTQTPRYLIKTRGQQVTLSCSPISGHRSVSWYQQTPGQGLQFLFEYFSETQRNKGNFPGRFSGRQFSNSRSEMNVSTLELGDSALYLCASSYDGTDTGGEQFFGPGTRLTVL.

This sequence joins TRBV28 and TRBJ1-2, with TRBD1 as a possible D gene (6 bases). V lost 8 bases and J 5 bases, leaving 15 bases between the germline ends. The CDR3 spans 13 residues. The V gene's germline CDR1 is MDHEN and CDR2 SYDVKM. The CDR3 coding sequence is TGTGCCAGCGAGACAGGCCCCGGGTATGGCTACACCTTC. This gives the protein CASETGPGYGYTF.

This clone was recorded a few times. The sample contains more than one DNA sequence encoding this CDR3. V is TRBV29-1 and J is TRBJ1-1; maybe TRBD1 (6 bases). The V and J ends lost 4 bases and 6 bases respectively, with 9 bases between them. CDR1 and CDR2 from the germline V gene are SQVTM and ANQGSEA. The CDR3 has 11 amino acids. CDR3 residues: CSVARQAEAFF. The CDR3 DNA reads TGCAGCGTTGCGAGACAGGCTGAAGCTTTCTTT.

The chain joins TRBV5-4 to TRBJ2-5; 15 bases map to TRBD2. The length of the CDR3 is 16 residues. The V and J ends lost 1 base and 7 bases, in that order; junction bases with no gene match: 5. The germline CDR1 and CDR2 sequences are SGHNT and YYREEE (reference sequence). The CDR3: CASSLRTSGGVGTQYF. The CDR3 coding sequence is TGTGCCAGCAGCTTGCGGACTAGCGGGGGGGTTGGGACCCAGTACTTC. The complete variable domain, with remaining parts taken from reference TRBV5-4 and TRBJ2-5, reads ETGVTQSPTHLIKTRGQQVTLRCSSQSGHNTVSWYQQALGQGPQFIFQYYREEENGRGNFPPRFSGLQFPNYSSELNVNALELDDSALYLCASSLRTSGGVGTQYFGPGTRLLVL.

CDR3 bases: TGTGCCAGCAGCGTAGCGGAGGGAGCAGGGGGAAAACTGTTTTTT. Translation: CASSVAEGAGGKLFF. The rearrangement uses TRBV9 and TRBJ1-4; 7 positions match TRBD1. The V segment lost 0 bases and the J segment 10 bases; nucleotides outside the gene matches: 9. The CDR3 consists of 15 residues. Germline lookup yields CDR1 SGDLS and CDR2 YYNGEE.

This clone came up a few times. The V gene is TRBV10-2, the J gene TRBJ1-2, with a weak D call TRBD1 (5 bases). The CDR3 is 15 residues long. CDR1 is WSHSY and CDR2 is SAAADI in the germline V gene. Trimming shortened V by 0 bases and J by 1 base, and 9 bases separated the two germline ends. The CDR3 DNA sequence: TGCGCCAGCAGTGAGTCGCGGGGGGGTAACTATGGCTACACCTTC. Translated, it gives CASSESRGGNYGYTF.

This rearrangement joins TRBV7-9 to TRBJ1-4; D is uncertain. The CDR3 covers 12 residues. V was clipped by 1 base and J by 11 bases, with 8 bases between them. The germline CDR1 and CDR2 sequences are SEHNR and FQNEAQ (reference sequence). The CDR3 coding sequence is TGTGCCAGCAGCTTAGATAGCGGGAAACTGTTTTTT. Translation: CASSLDSGKLFF.

The V gene is TRBV10-2, the J gene TRBJ2-7; D is undetermined. This CDR3 is 14 amino acids long. Germline lookup yields CDR1 WSHSY and CDR2 SAAADI. Trimming stripped 3 bases from V and 5 bases from J, with 14 bases between. The CDR3 protein is CASSDGPKVDEQYF. The CDR3 DNA reads as TGCGCCAGCAGTGATGGGCCAAAAGTTGACGAGCAGTACTTC.

This chain joins TRBV4-2 and TRBJ2-2; 9 nucleotides line up with TRBD2. The germline CDR1 and CDR2 sequences are LGHNA and YNFKEQ. The CDR3 sequence is 16 residues long. The V segment lost 0 bases and the J segment 5 bases; nucleotides outside the gene matches: 4. In DNA form, the CDR3 reads TGTGCCAGCAGCCAAGAGGGCGGGAGGGCAACCGGGGAGCTGTTTTTT. It codes for CASSQEGGRATGELFF.

This clone was found a few times. The J gene is TRBJ1-3, the V gene TRBV18, with D perhaps TRBD1 (5 bases). Germline V gene lookup returns CDR1 KGHSH and CDR2 LQKENI. Trimming removed 10 bases at V and 1 base at J, with 14 bases between. The CDR3 sequence is 14 residues long. The CDR3 coding sequence is TGTGCCACCCCCACGGGGGGATCTGGAAACACCATATATTTT. Translated: CATPTGGSGNTIYF.

This clone was seen more than once but under ten times. The genes are TRBV28 and TRBJ1-1; TRBD1 matches 11 bases. Germline V gene lookup returns CDR1 MDHEN and CDR2 SYDVKM. Trimming took 6 bases from V and 4 from J; bases not matched to a gene: 7. The CDR3 contains 15 residues. CDR3 in amino acids: CASRHGDRGVTEAFF. In DNA form, the CDR3 reads TGTGCCAGCAGGCATGGGGACAGGGGGGTCACTGAAGCTTTCTTT.

This chain uses TRBV6-6 with TRBJ1-5, with TRBD1 identical over 8 bases. Trimming at V came to 2 bases and at J to 6 bases, leaving 6 bases not matched to a gene. CDR1 MNHNY and CDR2 SVGAGI come from the germline V gene (reference sequence). The CDR3 runs to 15 residues. In DNA, the CDR3 is TGTGCCAGCAGTTACACTCAGGGGGCCGGTCAGCCCCAGCATTTT. This sequence encodes CASSYTQGAGQPQHF.

The rearrangement links TRBV5-6 to TRBJ2-1; no reliable D call. The CDR3 contains 14 residues. Germline V CDR1 and CDR2: SGHDT, YYEEEE. The V end lost 4 bases, the J end lost 10 bases, and 18 bases lay between the germline ends. The CDR3 nucleotides read TGTGCCAGCAGCGTGATCGTCCGGTTGCAAGAGCAGTTCTTC. Its protein product is CASSVIVRLQEQFF.

This clone was counted only a few times. The rearrangement uses TRBV7-9 and TRBJ2-7; a possible D gene is TRBD1 (5 bases). V lost 4 bases to trimming and J lost 1 base, with 14 bases between them. This CDR3 spans 15 amino acids. CDR1 and CDR2 from the germline V gene are SEHNR and FQNEAQ (reference sequence). CDR3 sequence (DNA): TGTGCCAGCAGCTCCTCGCAGGGCCTATCCTACGAGCAGTACTTC. Encoded protein: CASSSSQGLSYEQYF.